This entry concerns a single T cell receptor beta chain. This specimen comes from a study of spatial heterogeneity in lung cancer. Time point defined: blood at routine non-recurrence follow-up after resection. Germline CDR1 and CDR2: SGHRS and YFSETQ. V dropped 0 bases and J dropped 7; count of bases not matched to a gene: 5. The CDR3 contains 15 residues. Unique molecular identifiers tagged every individual TCR cDNA molecule. TCRdb called the 5' RACE reads again in MiXCR, with one record for every CDR3 protein. The sample lists 30,000 to 35,000 distinct CDR3 sequences, roughly a tenth occurring once. This chain links TRBV5-1 with TRBJ1-4; 8 bases map to TRBD1. The clonotype originates from a female donor with early-stage non-small cell lung cancer. This sample comprised PBMCs, obtained at follow-up. The CDR3 region has the DNA TGCGCCAGCAGCTTGGAACAGGGGGGTAGTGAAAAACTGTTTTTT. Protein sequence: CASSLEQGGSEKLFF.